A single sample gave rise to the 11 T cell receptor beta chains below, sequenced in a study of T cell responses to AZD1222 COVID-19 vaccine. Sequencing used immunoSEQ multiplex PCR; TCRdb keeps in-frame clones, though not all of them. Of approximately 150,000 clones listed, more than 70% were seen once; the top ten hold 5% to 5.5%. The sequencing here drew on peripheral blood, taken 28 days after the second AZD1222 dose. Receptor source: an adult who received the AZD1222 COVID-19 vaccine.

The V gene is TRBV6-6, the J gene TRBJ2-7; D is possibly TRBD1 or TRBD2 (5 bases each). V dropped 4 bases and J dropped 2 bases, with 12 bases sitting between them. There are 14 residues in the CDR3. Germline V gene sequence: CDR1 MNHNY, CDR2 SVGAGI (reference sequence). CDR3 amino acids: CASSSRDHTYEQYF. The CDR3 nucleotides are TGTGCCAGCAGTTCCCGGGACCATACCTACGAGCAGTACTTC.

J is TRBJ1-5 and V is TRBV19; 7 bases match TRBD1. The ends lost 5 bases at V and 1 base at J; junction bases unmatched: 5. CDR3 size: 15 residues. The germline V gene has CDR1 LNHDA and CDR2 SQIVND (reference sequence). DNA of the CDR3: TGTGCCAGTAGTTCCCAGGGGGTGAGCAATCAGCCCCAGCATTTT. This encodes CASSSQGVSNQPQHF.

This clone was observed a single time. The DNA for the CDR3 is TGTGCCAGTACCCTTGACAGGGCCTACGAGCAGTACTTC. It specifies CASTLDRAYEQYF. This sequence joins TRBV19 and TRBJ2-7, with 7 bases identical to TRBD1. Germline-derived CDR1 and CDR2 are LNHDA and SQIVND (reference sequence). V was clipped by 7 bases and J by 2 bases; unmatched bases: 5. The CDR3 covers 13 residues.

V is TRBV15 and J is TRBJ1-1; maybe TRBD1 (6 bases). Trimming removed 5 bases at V and 6 bases at J, with 16 bases between. CDR1 is LNHNV and CDR2 is YYDKDF in the germline V gene (reference sequence). The CDR3 extends over 14 amino acids. The CDR3 reads CATSGGQRISEAFF. The CDR3 DNA reads TGTGCCACCAGCGGAGGACAGAGGATCTCTGAAGCTTTCTTT.

The V gene is TRBV6-5, the J gene TRBJ1-1, with a tentative D call TRBD1 (5 bases). There are 15 residues in the CDR3. Trimming stripped 6 bases from V and 3 bases from J, with 17 bases between. CDR1 and CDR2 from the germline V gene are MNHEY and SVGAGI. CDR3 in amino acids: CASSVRRGADTEAFF. The CDR3, as DNA: TGTGCCAGCAGCGTTAGGAGGGGCGCGGACACTGAAGCTTTCTTT.

A word on this clone: Other DNA sequences of this sample code for an identical CDR3. The gene calls are TRBV28 and TRBJ2-7; 14 bases fit TRBD2. CDR1 and CDR2 from the germline V gene are MDHEN and SYDVKM. Unmatched junction bases numbered 13, after V lost 6 bases and J lost 0 bases. This CDR3 comprises 19 residues. The CDR3 sequence is CASRHLPGLAGESSYEQYF. The CDR3, as DNA: TGTGCCAGCAGACATTTACCGGGACTAGCGGGGGAGAGCTCCTACGAGCAGTACTTC.

The rearrangement uses TRBV5-1 and TRBJ1-4; tentatively, D is TRBD1 (5 bases). This CDR3 contains 15 residues. V was cut by 4 bases and J by 7 bases, with 17 bases left in between. Germline values: CDR1 SGHRS, CDR2 YFSETQ. CDR3 DNA: TGCGCCAGCAGCCCCCCGGGGGGATCATCTGAAAAACTGTTTTTT. It codes for CASSPPGGSSEKLFF.

V usage is TRBV7-2 and J usage is TRBJ2-2; unclear D gene. There are 14 residues in the CDR3. V gave up 3 bases and J gave up 5 bases, with 10 bases separating them. Germline CDR1 is SGHTA and CDR2 is FQGNSA. The DNA of the CDR3 is TGTGCCAGCAGCTTCTCAAAGGGAACCGGGGAGCTGTTTTTT. Translating gives CASSFSKGTGELFF.

The DNA of the CDR3 is TGTGCCAGCAGCTTAGTACTAGCCGGGGAGCTGTTTTTT. The encoded protein is CASSLVLAGELFF. The genes are TRBV11-2 and TRBJ2-2, with D possibly being TRBD2 (5 bases). Between the trimmed V and J ends, which lost 1 base and 6 bases, there was a span of 6 bases. CDR1 is SGHAT, CDR2 FQNNGV, per germline. The CDR3 runs 13 residues.

The rearrangement uses TRBV7-9 and TRBJ2-3; 11 positions agree with TRBD2. CDR1 and CDR2 from the germline V gene are SEHNR and FQNEAQ (reference sequence). The CDR3 covers 18 residues. V shed 5 bases, J shed 4 bases, and the junction held 14 bases outside the gene matches. The CDR3 region is CASSRSSGGALRADTQYF. As DNA, the CDR3 is TGTGCCAGCAGCCGGAGTAGCGGGGGGGCATTACGTGCAGATACGCAGTATTTT. The full variable domain, its missing parts supplied by reference TRBV7-9 and TRBJ2-3, is DTGVSQNPRHKITKRGQNVTFRCDPISEHNRLYWYRQTLGQGPEFLTYFQNEAQLEKSRLLSDRFSAERPKGSFSTLEIQRTEQGDSAMYLCASSRSSGGALRADTQYFGPGTRLTVL.

This rearrangement joins TRBV6-5 to TRBJ2-1; no clear D gene. V was pared by 5 bases and J by 8 bases, with 16 bases between. This CDR3 spans 14 amino acids. Germline V lookup: CDR1 MNHEY, CDR2 SVGAGI. As DNA, the CDR3 is TGTGCCAGCAGTCGTGGGTTAGCCGGGTATGAGCAGTTCTTC. As protein: CASSRGLAGYEQFF.